A selection of T cell receptor beta chains follows, all from one sample in a study of T-cell reconstitution after alpha-beta-depleted transplantation in children. TCRdb used MiXCR to reprocess the PCR reads, holding one entry per CDR3 protein. The data contain nearly 400,000 distinct CDR3 sequences, roughly 21% of them singletons. Material: PBMCs from the stem cell graft donor, obtained from the stem cell graft. The receptors shown here come from a human donor who donated a stem cell graft to a child with acute myeloid leukemia. CDR3s include the opening cysteine and the closing phenylalanine or tryptophan. Each record gives: D gene, V gene, J gene, clone size, CDR3 protein, CDR3 DNA. A D gene is named only where the DNA matches it firmly. A row's size may be missing; if present it is once, few, many or a size class.

D: .; V: TRBV4-2; J: TRBJ2-1; size: .; CDR3: CASSQEFVGALYNEQFF; DNA: TGTGCCAGCAGCCAGGAGTTTGTGGGAGCCTTATACAATGAGCAGTTCTTC
D: .; V: TRBV20-1; J: TRBJ2-7; size: .; CDR3: CSARGMASPNEQYF; DNA: TGCAGTGCTAGAGGAATGGCGTCCCCCAACGAGCAGTACTTC
D: .; V: TRBV15; J: TRBJ2-2; size: few; CDR3: CATSRVNTGELFF; DNA: TGTGCCACCAGCAGAGTGAACACCGGGGAGCTGTTTTTT
D: .; V: TRBV5-1; J: TRBJ2-1; size: .; CDR3: CASRDRDEQFF; DNA: TGCGCCAGCAGAGATCGCGATGAGCAGTTCTTC
D: TRBD1; V: TRBV4-1; J: TRBJ2-7; size: few; CDR3: CASSQRQGNREQYF; DNA: TGCGCCAGCAGCCAACGACAGGGGAATAGAGAGCAGTACTTC
D: .; V: TRBV6-5; J: TRBJ2-3; size: .; CDR3: CASSYSPGITDTQYF; DNA: TGTGCCAGCAGTTACTCCCCGGGAATCACAGATACGCAGTATTTT
D: .; V: TRBV11-2; J: TRBJ1-1; size: .; CDR3: CASSLGSGGASGSNTEAFF; DNA: TGTGCCAGCAGCTTAGGGAGCGGTGGGGCGTCAGGATCGAACACTGAAGCTTTCTTT
D: .; V: TRBV4-2; J: TRBJ2-3; size: .; CDR3: CASSVGSGGTDTQYF; DNA: TGTGCCAGCAGCGTAGGCAGTGGAGGCACAGATACGCAGTATTTT
D: .; V: TRBV5-5; J: TRBJ1-2; size: many; CDR3: CASSLDGGYYGYTF; DNA: TGTGCCAGCAGCTTGGATGGAGGGTACTATGGCTACACCTTC
D: .; V: TRBV12-3/TRBV12-4; J: TRBJ2-7; size: .; CDR3: CASSSGLRSYEQYF; DNA: TGTGCCAGCAGTTCTGGACTGAGATCCTACGAGCAGTACTTC
D: TRBD2; V: TRBV28; J: TRBJ2-4; size: .; CDR3: CASRSSGSVAKNIQYF; DNA: TGTGCCAGCAGGTCTAGCGGGAGTGTGGCCAAAAACATTCAGTACTTC
D: .; V: TRBV6-5; J: TRBJ2-5; size: few; CDR3: CASSRGTETQYF; DNA: TGTGCCAGCAGTAGAGGGACAGAGACCCAGTACTTC
D: .; V: TRBV6-6; J: TRBJ1-2; size: .; CDR3: CASMKENGYTF; DNA: TGTGCCAGCATGAAGGAGAATGGCTACACCTTC
D: .; V: TRBV27; J: TRBJ2-1; size: many; CDR3: CASSFGPTPGNEQFF; DNA: TGTGCCAGCAGTTTTGGCCCAACCCCTGGGAATGAGCAGTTCTTC
D: TRBD2; V: TRBV24-1; J: TRBJ2-1; size: few; CDR3: CATSDVLAGAYNEQFF; DNA: TGTGCCACCAGTGATGTACTAGCGGGAGCCTACAATGAGCAGTTCTTC
D: .; V: TRBV20-1; J: TRBJ1-1; size: many; CDR3: CSARRQDYDKAFF; DNA: TGCAGTGCTAGAAGACAGGACTATGATAAGGCTTTCTTT
D: .; V: TRBV20-1; J: TRBJ2-1; size: .; CDR3: CSATGGFNNEQFF; DNA: TGCAGTGCTACAGGAGGATTCAACAATGAGCAGTTCTTC
D: .; V: TRBV15; J: TRBJ2-2; size: .; CDR3: CATSRDRGAPAGELFF; DNA: TGTGCCACCAGCAGAGATAGGGGGGCGCCCGCCGGGGAGCTGTTTTTT
D: .; V: TRBV29-1; J: TRBJ2-7; size: few; CDR3: CSARWGGHEQYF; DNA: TGCAGCGCCCGCTGGGGGGGCCACGAGCAGTACTTC
D: .; V: TRBV7-9; J: TRBJ2-1; size: .; CDR3: CASSSTQTGVSYNEQFF; DNA: TGTGCCAGCAGTTCGACTCAAACGGGGGTCTCCTACAATGAGCAGTTCTTC
D: .; V: TRBV12-3/TRBV12-4; J: TRBJ1-1; size: .; CDR3: CASSLVLNTEAFF; DNA: TGTGCCAGCAGTTTAGTGTTAAACACTGAAGCTTTCTTT
D: TRBD1; V: TRBV6-1; J: TRBJ1-1; size: many; CDR3: CASSESGTGNRAEAFF; DNA: TGTGCCAGCAGTGAATCTGGGACAGGGAATCGCGCTGAAGCTTTCTTT
D: .; V: TRBV7-9; J: TRBJ1-2; size: .; CDR3: CASSSRDGYYGYTF; DNA: TGTGCCAGCAGCTCGAGGGACGGGTACTATGGCTACACCTTC
D: TRBD2; V: TRBV29-1; J: TRBJ2-7; size: .; CDR3: CSVVAGDYEQYF; DNA: TGCAGCGTTGTAGCGGGAGACTACGAGCAGTACTTC
D: .; V: TRBV12-3/TRBV12-4; J: TRBJ1-4; size: many; CDR3: CASSDGSATNEKLFF; DNA: TGTGCCAGCAGTGACGGGTCTGCAACTAATGAAAAACTGTTTTTT
D: TRBD1; V: TRBV6-5; J: TRBJ1-2; size: many; CDR3: CASRRTGLGYTF; DNA: TGTGCCAGCAGGAGGACAGGGTTAGGCTACACCTTC
D: TRBD2; V: TRBV9; J: TRBJ2-7; size: .; CDR3: CASSPSGSGVSSYEQYF; DNA: TGTGCCAGCAGCCCTAGCGGGAGCGGGGTCAGCTCCTACGAGCAGTACTTC
D: .; V: TRBV7-2; J: TRBJ2-3; size: .; CDR3: CASSFAGHYADTQYF; DNA: TGTGCCAGCAGCTTCGCGGGACATTACGCAGATACGCAGTATTTT
D: .; V: TRBV5-1; J: TRBJ2-1; size: once; CDR3: CASRTDGSYNEQFF; DNA: TGCGCCAGCAGGACGGACGGTTCCTACAATGAGCAGTTCTTC
D: TRBD2; V: TRBV27; J: TRBJ2-1; size: .; CDR3: CASQAGGPYNEQFF; DNA: TGTGCCAGTCAAGCGGGAGGGCCCTACAATGAGCAGTTCTTC
D: TRBD1; V: TRBV11-2; J: TRBJ1-1; size: many; CDR3: CASSPLGQGNTEAFF; DNA: TGTGCCAGCAGCCCCCTCGGACAGGGGAACACTGAAGCTTTCTTT
D: .; V: TRBV20-1; J: TRBJ2-2; size: .; CDR3: CSARDPSSSNTGELFF; DNA: TGCAGTGCTAGGGACCCCAGTTCTTCTAACACCGGGGAGCTGTTTTTT
D: .; V: TRBV9; J: TRBJ2-5; size: few; CDR3: CASSVGWGETQYF; DNA: TGTGCCAGCAGCGTGGGGTGGGGAGAGACCCAGTACTTC
D: .; V: TRBV13; J: TRBJ2-5; size: many; CDR3: CASSIPGEETQYF; DNA: TGTGCCAGCAGCATCCCCGGGGAAGAGACCCAGTACTTC